Below, 31 T cell receptor beta chains from the same sample are listed, as sequenced in a study of blood T cell repertoires in COVID-19. Only in-frame clones appear in the TCRdb table, and some are missing; sequencing was by immunoSEQ multiplex PCR. The sample shows 130,000 to 150,000 clones, more than 75% of them seen only once. Source material: peripheral blood. The receptors shown here come from a human donor in a cohort sampled during active COVID-19.

The chain joins TRBV10-2 to TRBJ2-7, with a tentative D call TRBD1 (6 bases). CDR3 length: 13 residues. The germline CDR1 and CDR2 sequences are WSHSY and SAAADI. V was pared by 3 bases and J by 5 bases, with 11 bases between. In DNA form, the CDR3 reads TGCGCCAGCAGTGAACCAGGGGAAGACGAGCAGTACTTC. Its translation is CASSEPGEDEQYF.

The chain carries TRBV3-1 (or the pseudogene TRBV3-2) and TRBJ2-1; 7 nucleotides align to TRBD2. With V trimmed by 0 bases and J by 12 bases, 11 bases remained unmatched. This CDR3 is 15 amino acids long. Germline V gene sequence: CDR1 LGHDT, CDR2 YNNKEL (reference sequence). The CDR3 DNA reads TGTGCCAGCAGCCAAGACCTGGGGGGGACCTCGTGGCAGTTCTTC. Encoded protein: CASSQDLGGTSWQFF.

The V gene is TRBV6-2 or TRBV6-3, the J gene TRBJ1-1, with TRBD1 matching 7 bases. There are 14 residues in the CDR3. V lost 6 bases and J lost 3; bases outside the gene matches: 7. Looked up from germline, CDR1 is MNHEY and CDR2 is SVGEGT. CDR3: CASSLDRIYTEAFF. The CDR3 DNA reads TGTGCCAGCAGCCTGGACAGGATATACACTGAAGCTTTCTTT.

CDR3 protein: CASSVQGFGGNTIYF. The CDR3 nucleotides are TGTGCCAGCAGTGTACAGGGGTTTGGGGGAAACACCATATATTTT. The rearrangement links TRBV9 to TRBJ1-3; 7 nucleotides line up with TRBD1. The V and J ends lost 5 bases and 4 bases, in that order; junction bases with no gene match: 9. The CDR3 contains 15 residues. The germline CDR1 and CDR2 sequences are SGDLS and YYNGEE.

The V gene is TRBV15, the J gene TRBJ1-4; 9 nucleotides match TRBD1. The CDR3 spans 15 residues. Trimming cost V 1 base and J 4 bases; bases outside gene matches: 1. CDR1 and CDR2 from the germline V gene are LNHNV and YYDKDF (reference sequence). CDR3 sequence (DNA): TGTGCCACCAGCAGAGGACAGGGGGATAATGAAAAACTGTTTTTT. This translates into CATSRGQGDNEKLFF.

The V and J genes are TRBV6-1 and TRBJ1-3; 11 nucleotides line up with TRBD1. V lost 2 bases and J lost 1; bases outside the gene matches: 4. Looked up from germline, CDR1 is MNHNS and CDR2 is SASEGT. CDR3 size: 17 residues. In DNA, the CDR3 is TGTGCCAGCAGTGAAATCGGGACAGGGGGATCTGGAAACACCATATATTTT. Residues: CASSEIGTGGSGNTIYF.

V is TRBV6-1 and J is TRBJ1-1; D call uncertain. V was trimmed by 2 bases and J by 10 bases, leaving 11 bases between them. Germline CDR1 and CDR2: MNHNS and SASEGT. The CDR3 sequence is 12 residues long. CDR3: CASSETLRGAFF. The CDR3 region has the DNA TGTGCCAGCAGTGAAACCCTAAGAGGAGCTTTCTTT.

J is TRBJ2-3 and V is TRBV5-1, with D perhaps TRBD1 (6 bases). The germline CDR1 and CDR2 sequences are SGHRS and YFSETQ. V lost 7 bases and J lost 1, with 16 bases in between. This CDR3 has 15 residues. This CDR3 reads CASGLGARGTDTQYF. The CDR3 DNA is TGCGCCAGCGGGCTGGGGGCGAGAGGCACAGATACGCAGTATTTT.

Concerning this clone: The junction differs from germline at one of its ends, possibly a read error. The rearrangement joins TRBV2 to TRBJ2-7; 9 nucleotides align to TRBD2. The germline CDR1 and CDR2 sequences are SNHLY and FYNNEI. This CDR3 contains 12 residues. The CDR3 bases are TGTGCCAGCAGTGAAGAGGGTAGCGGGGGAGACTTC. This sequence encodes CASSEEGSGGDF.

V usage is TRBV7-8 and J usage is TRBJ2-1; 12 bases agree with TRBD2. The CDR3 runs 22 residues. The J segment lost 8 bases and the V segment lost 0 bases, leaving 23 bases of the junction unmatched. Germline-derived CDR1 and CDR2 are SGHVS and FQNEAQ. The CDR3 loop reads CASSLAARGELAGGPHGDEQFF. The DNA of the CDR3 is TGTGCCAGCAGCTTAGCGGCCAGGGGAGAACTAGCGGGAGGCCCCCATGGGGATGAGCAGTTCTTC.

The gene calls are TRBV4-2 and TRBJ2-1, with 9 bases aligning to TRBD2. Germline values: CDR1 LGHNA, CDR2 YNFKEQ. The J segment lost 5 bases and the V segment lost 0 bases, leaving 8 bases of the junction unmatched. The CDR3 has 17 amino acids. CDR3 protein: CASSQEPHGGGDNEQFF. CDR3 nucleotide sequence: TGTGCCAGCAGCCAAGAACCCCACGGCGGGGGGGACAATGAGCAGTTCTTC.

The V call is TRBV30, the J call TRBJ2-1; tentatively, D is TRBD2 (6 bases). Germline loops: CDR1 GTSNPN, CDR2 SVGIG (reference sequence). The V and J ends lost 0 bases and 7 bases respectively, with 16 bases between them. The CDR3 is made up of 15 amino acids. The CDR3 is CAWSVPRLGRNEQFF. The CDR3 nucleotides are TGTGCCTGGAGTGTACCCCGACTAGGTCGAAATGAGCAGTTCTTC. The full variable domain, completed using reference TRBV30 and TRBJ2-1, is SQTIHQWPATLVQPVGSPLSLECTVEGTSNPNLYWYRQAAGRGLQLLFYSVGIGQISSEVPQNLSASRPQDRQFILSSKKLLLSDSGFYLCAWSVPRLGRNEQFFGPGTRLTVL.

V and J are TRBV4-2 and TRBJ2-3; 10 bases match TRBD2. The V gene end was trimmed by 1 base and the J gene end by 8 bases; junction bases not matched to a gene: 15. CDR1 is LGHNA and CDR2 is YNFKEQ in the germline V gene. The CDR3 is made up of 18 amino acids. The CDR3 reads CASSQAQAGGPGEVTQYF. In DNA form, the CDR3 reads TGTGCCAGCAGCCAAGCGCAAGCGGGAGGGCCGGGGGAAGTTACGCAGTATTTT.

The rearrangement uses TRBV19 and TRBJ2-3; 9 positions match TRBD1. CDR3 length equals 17 residues. J gave up 5 bases and V 4 bases, and 13 bases lay outside the gene matches. Germline V gene lookup returns CDR1 LNHDA and CDR2 SQIVND (reference sequence). The CDR3 reads CASSSYAGTGFLDTQYF. The CDR3 DNA reads TGTGCCAGTAGTAGCTACGCCGGGACAGGGTTTTTAGATACGCAGTATTTT.

The chain carries TRBV2 and TRBJ2-5; 14 bases map to TRBD2. The CDR3 has 15 residues. Germline V CDR1 and CDR2: SNHLY, FYNNEI. V was clipped by 5 bases and J by 5 bases; unmatched bases: 4. The CDR3 nucleotides are TGTGCCAGCAGTCGACTAGCGGGGGGGCCTGAGACCCAGTACTTC. It is translated as CASSRLAGGPETQYF.

The CDR3 nucleotides are TGTGCCAGCAGGGGAGTCGACGAGCAGTACTTC. Residues: CASRGVDEQYF. The V call is TRBV28, the J call TRBJ2-7, with D perhaps TRBD2 (5 bases). CDR1 MDHEN and CDR2 SYDVKM come from the germline V gene. V was cut by 6 bases and J by 5 bases, with 8 bases left in between. The CDR3 runs to 11 residues.

The chain joins TRBV5-1 to TRBJ2-1; no reliable D call. Trimming left V 1 base short and J 0 bases short, with 14 bases between. The CDR3 is 17 residues long. CDR1 is SGHRS, CDR2 YFSETQ, per germline. CDR3 region: CASSLSVGRSSYNEQFF. As DNA, the CDR3 is TGCGCCAGCAGCTTGTCGGTGGGCAGAAGCTCCTACAATGAGCAGTTCTTC. Combining the CDR3 with reference TRBV5-1 and TRBJ2-1 gives the whole variable domain KAGVTQTPRYLIKTRGQQVTLSCSPISGHRSVSWYQQTPGQGLQFLFEYFSETQRNKGNFPGRFSGRQFSNSRSEMNVSTLELGDSALYLCASSLSVGRSSYNEQFFGPGTRLTVL.

This chain links TRBV5-1 with TRBJ1-4; perhaps TRBD1 as D (6 bases). V was cut by 4 bases and J by 9 bases, with 19 bases left in between. This CDR3 contains 15 residues. The germline CDR1 and CDR2 sequences are SGHRS and YFSETQ. Here the CDR3 reads CASSPGGADGKKLFF. In DNA, the CDR3 is TGCGCCAGCAGCCCTGGGGGCGCGGATGGGAAAAAACTGTTTTTT.

This clone has a handful of counts. This chain joins TRBV4-1 and TRBJ1-6; D is undetermined. Trimming pared 3 bases from V and 3 bases from J, leaving 12 bases between. The CDR3 is 16 amino acids. Germline V gives CDR1 MGHRA, CDR2 YSYEKL. CDR3: CASSQLGSLYNSPLHF. The CDR3 region has the DNA TGCGCCAGCAGCCAGCTCGGGAGCCTCTATAATTCACCCCTCCACTTT.

The chain uses TRBV30 and TRBJ1-2; a possible D gene is TRBD1 (6 bases). Germline loops: CDR1 GTSNPN, CDR2 SVGIG (reference sequence). The CDR3 extends over 14 amino acids. Trimming removed 3 bases at V and 4 bases at J, with 15 bases between. DNA of the CDR3: TGTGCCTGGAGCAGGACAGATTTTCTCTATGGCTACACCTTC. It codes for CAWSRTDFLYGYTF.

The chain uses TRBV24-1 and TRBJ2-2; 7 positions agree with TRBD1. CDR1 and CDR2 (germline): KGHDR, SFDVKD. The V segment lost 3 bases and the J segment 5 bases; nucleotides outside the gene matches: 5. This CDR3 has 15 amino acids. This chain's CDR3 is CATSDPRQGTGELFF. The CDR3, as DNA: TGTGCCACCAGTGATCCCCGACAGGGAACCGGGGAGCTGTTTTTT.

The chain uses TRBV6-5 and TRBJ2-1, with 9 bases lining up with TRBD2. The CDR3 covers 16 residues. Trimming took 0 bases from V and 6 from J; bases not matched to a gene: 6. The V gene's germline CDR1 is MNHEY and CDR2 SVGAGI. The chain's CDR3 is CASSYSLAGLGNEQFF. The CDR3 DNA sequence: TGTGCCAGCAGTTACTCCCTAGCGGGATTAGGCAATGAGCAGTTCTTC.

The chain joins TRBV5-1 to TRBJ1-3; D call uncertain. Trimming stripped 0 bases from V and 0 bases from J, with 10 bases between. There are 16 residues in the CDR3. In germline, CDR1 is SGHRS, CDR2 YFSETQ. The CDR3 DNA reads TGCGCCAGCAGCTTGGCCGGCGGGAGCTCTGGAAACACCATATATTTT. Residues: CASSLAGGSSGNTIYF.

The V call is TRBV18, the J call TRBJ1-2, with 7 bases lining up with TRBD1. Germline CDR1 KGHSH, CDR2 LQKENI. V lost 2 bases to trimming and J lost 6 bases; unmatched junction nucleotides: 3. The CDR3 contains 13 residues. The CDR3: CASSPRDRDGYTF. The CDR3, as DNA: TGTGCCAGCTCACCAAGGGACAGAGATGGCTACACCTTC.

The chain is built from TRBV30 and TRBJ1-2; the D is unclear. CDR3 length: 13 amino acids. The V end was cut by 0 bases, the J end by 7 bases, with 12 bases between. CDR1 and CDR2 from the germline V gene are GTSNPN and SVGIG (reference sequence). The CDR3 bases are TGTGCCTGGAGTGTGATAGGGCGGGGTGGCTACACCTTC. The encoded protein is CAWSVIGRGGYTF.

The chain carries TRBV24-1 and TRBJ2-5, with TRBD1 matching over 9 bases. CDR3 length equals 18 residues. Unmatched junction bases numbered 11, after V lost 1 base and J lost 3 bases. Germline V gene data show CDR1 as KGHDR and CDR2 as SFDVKD. The CDR3 protein is CATSDFRQSGTGKETQYF. The CDR3 coding sequence is TGTGCCACCAGTGATTTCCGACAATCCGGGACAGGGAAAGAGACCCAGTACTTC.

The rearrangement joins TRBV2 to TRBJ2-5, with D perhaps matching TRBD2 (6 bases). Trimming removed 2 bases from V and 2 bases from J, with 15 bases in between. The CDR3 loop spans 16 amino acids. The germline V gene has CDR1 SNHLY and CDR2 FYNNEI. Here the CDR3 reads CASSESGGTFQETQYF. Written as DNA, the CDR3 is TGTGCCAGCAGTGAATCTGGAGGGACGTTTCAAGAGACCCAGTACTTC.

The rearrangement joins TRBV4-2 to TRBJ1-1; 7 bases are a match to TRBD1. V lost 4 bases, J lost 3 bases, and 11 bases stayed unmatched. Germline V lookup: CDR1 LGHNA, CDR2 YNFKEQ. The CDR3 has 16 amino acids. The CDR3 nucleotides read TGTGCCAGCAGCCCCCGACAGGGCGGGGTGGACACTGAAGCTTTCTTT. Residues: CASSPRQGGVDTEAFF.

The chain employs TRBV9 and TRBJ2-5; D is unresolved. The germline gives CDR1 SGDLS, CDR2 YYNGEE. V gave up 0 bases and J gave up 3 bases, with 6 bases separating them. The CDR3 is 13 residues long. The CDR3 loop reads CASSVGPEETQYF. CDR3 DNA: TGTGCCAGCAGCGTAGGGCCAGAAGAGACCCAGTACTTC.

The genes are TRBV5-1 and TRBJ1-4, with D possibly being TRBD1 (6 bases). Trimming cost V 3 bases and J 8 bases, with 17 bases left between them. This CDR3 is built from 15 residues. Germline CDR1 and CDR2: SGHRS and YFSETQ. The CDR3 sequence is CASSSGTTGGEKLFF. In nucleotides, the CDR3 is TGCGCCAGCAGCTCCGGGACAACGGGGGGAGAAAAACTGTTTTTT.

The gene calls are TRBV9 and TRBJ1-4, with TRBD1 identical over 9 bases. From germline, CDR1 is SGDLS and CDR2 YYNGEE. Losses at the gene ends were 3 bases for V and 7 bases for J; bases not matched to a gene: 7. There are 15 residues in the CDR3. CDR3 coding DNA: TGTGCCAGCAGCGCCGGTACAGGGGGCGTTGAAAAACTGTTTTTT. Translated, it gives CASSAGTGGVEKLFF.